This entry lists 19 T cell receptor beta chains sequenced from one sample in a study of OX40 agonist ivuxolimab in advanced cancers. The method was immunoSEQ multiplex PCR; TCRdb's version includes in-frame clones alone and lacks a portion of them. The profile covers about 14,000 clones, with roughly 80% appearing a single time and roughly 34% taken by the ten largest. Sequencing used CD4+ or CD8+ T cells sorted from blood, obtained in a trial of the OX40 agonist ivuxolimab. These TCRs come from an adult with an advanced solid tumor such as melanoma, head and neck, liver or kidney cancer.

This sequence joins TRBV29-1 and TRBJ2-1, with D hard to call. This CDR3 region has 16 residues. Germline CDR1 is SQVTM and CDR2 is ANQGSEA. The V and J ends lost 4 bases and 1 base respectively, with 17 bases between them. For the CDR3, the DNA is TGCAGCGTTGGACTTGTCACTCCGCCATCCTACAATGAGCAGTTCTTC. The encoded protein is CSVGLVTPPSYNEQFF.

The genes are TRBV28 and TRBJ1-1; the D gene is possibly TRBD1 (6 bases). V was cut by 5 bases and J by 4 bases, with 14 bases left in between. This CDR3 is built from 14 residues. In germline, CDR1 is MDHEN, CDR2 SYDVKM. CDR3 in DNA: TGTGCCAGCAGTCCCGCAGGGGTGGGCACTGAAGCTTTCTTT. It translates to CASSPAGVGTEAFF.

The chain employs TRBV2 and TRBJ2-7; D remains unclear. The CDR3 length is 13 residues. V dropped 6 bases and J dropped 6 bases, with 15 bases sitting between them. Germline lookup yields CDR1 SNHLY and CDR2 FYNNEI. The CDR3 loop is CASSILGNPEQYF. CDR3 coding DNA: TGTGCCAGCAGCATCTTAGGTAATCCCGAGCAGTACTTC.

This clone was detected only a few times. The CDR3 coding sequence is TGTGCCAGCTCACCACCCGTTGAACCGGGACCTATCAAAAACATTCAGTACTTC. Translating it yields CASSPPVEPGPIKNIQYF. The rearrangement joins TRBV18 to TRBJ2-4, with D possibly being TRBD1 or TRBD2 (5 bases each). The germline V gene has CDR1 KGHSH and CDR2 LQKENI. This CDR3 contains 18 residues. V was clipped by 0 bases and J by 3 bases, with 18 bases between them.

DNA for the CDR3: TGCGCCAGCAGCCAAGATGACGGAGCGGAAAGGTGGGAGCAGTTCTTC. Its protein product is CASSQDDGAERWEQFF. The V call is TRBV4-1, the J call TRBJ2-1, with D possibly matching TRBD2 (5 bases). The germline V gene encodes CDR1 MGHRA and CDR2 YSYEKL. This CDR3 region has 16 residues. Trimming removed 0 bases at V and 10 bases at J, with 19 bases between.

The chain employs TRBV7-9 and TRBJ2-5; no reliable D call. Trimming removed 5 bases at V and 0 bases at J, with 7 bases between. The CDR3 has 13 amino acids. Germline-derived CDR1 and CDR2 are SEHNR and FQNEAQ (reference sequence). The CDR3 is CASSPRYQETQYF. The DNA for the CDR3 is TGTGCCAGCAGCCCCCGCTACCAAGAGACCCAGTACTTC.

The V gene is TRBV7-3, the J gene TRBJ1-2, with D unclear. The CDR3 has 12 amino acids. Germline V gene data show CDR1 as SGHTA and CDR2 as FQGTGA. V was trimmed by 5 bases and J by 5 bases, leaving 9 bases between them. DNA of the CDR3: TGTGCCAGCAGCCAGACAAAATATGGCTACACCTTC. It specifies CASSQTKYGYTF.

CDR3 protein: CASRHPGLAATGELFF. CDR3 DNA sequence: TGTGCCAGCAGGCACCCGGGACTAGCGGCGACCGGGGAGCTGTTTTTT. The chain recombines TRBV11-2 with TRBJ2-2; 11 positions match TRBD2. The junction had 8 bases not matched to a gene; V was cut back by 6 bases and J by 5 bases. Germline V lookup: CDR1 SGHAT, CDR2 FQNNGV. CDR3 length equals 16 residues.

The rearrangement joins TRBV29-1 to TRBJ2-1; no definite D call. Per the germline V gene, CDR1 is SQVTM and CDR2 is ANQGSEA. V lost 8 bases and J lost 3, with 11 bases in between. The CDR3 spans 12 residues. Here the CDR3 reads CSFEILYNEQFF. For the CDR3, the DNA is TGCAGCTTCGAAATCCTCTACAATGAGCAGTTCTTC.

This chain links TRBV4-1 with TRBJ2-7; 10 bases agree with TRBD2. With V trimmed by 1 base and J by 2 bases, 2 bases remained unmatched. The CDR3 runs to 15 residues. Per germline, CDR1 MGHRA and CDR2 YSYEKL. The CDR3 DNA sequence: TGCGCCAGCAGCCAAGGGACTAGCGGACCCTACGAGCAGTACTTC. Translation: CASSQGTSGPYEQYF.

CDR3 nucleotides: TGTGCCAGCAGTGAGGGACCAGCCAATGAGCAGTTCTTC. Protein sequence: CASSEGPANEQFF. The chain is built from TRBV2 and TRBJ2-1; TRBD1 or TRBD2 may be the D gene (5 bases each). The CDR3 contains 13 residues. Per germline, CDR1 SNHLY and CDR2 FYNNEI. Trimming cost V 3 bases and J 6 bases, with 9 bases left between them. Looking up the rest from reference TRBV2 and TRBJ2-1 gives the full variable domain: EPEVTQTPSHQVTQMGQEVILRCVPISNHLYFYWYRQILGQKVEFLVSFYNNEISEKSEIFDDQFSVERPDGSNFTLKIRSTKLEDSAMYFCASSEGPANEQFFGPGTRLTVL.

The chain couples TRBV2 to TRBJ1-4, with 7 bases matching TRBD1. V trimming: 3 bases; J trimming: 4 bases; junction bases outside the gene matches: 5. The CDR3 is made up of 15 amino acids. The V gene's germline CDR1 is SNHLY and CDR2 FYNNEI. CDR3 sequence reads: CASSDWTGDNEKLFF. In nucleotides, the CDR3 is TGTGCCAGCAGTGATTGGACAGGCGATAATGAAAAACTGTTTTTT.

This clone was recorded once. The J gene is TRBJ1-1, the V gene TRBV6-4; D is uncertain. Per germline, CDR1 MRHNA and CDR2 SNTAGT. The CDR3 covers 15 residues. Trimming left V 3 bases short and J 4 bases short, with 15 bases between. CDR3 bases: TGTGCCAGCAGTGAACGGTCTTCGGGATCCACTGAAGCTTTCTTT. Its protein product is CASSERSSGSTEAFF.

The genes are TRBV5-5 and TRBJ2-7; a weak D match, TRBD2 (6 bases). Germline V lookup: CDR1 SGHKS, CDR2 YYEKEE (reference sequence). The CDR3 extends over 13 amino acids. Trimming took off 2 bases at V and 2 bases at J, with 8 bases between the two ends. The chain's CDR3 is CASSLGGPYEQYF. CDR3 DNA sequence: TGTGCCAGCAGCTTAGGAGGGCCCTACGAGCAGTACTTC. Using reference TRBV5-5 and TRBJ2-7 for the parts outside the CDR3, the full variable domain is DAGVTQSPTHLIKTRGQQVTLRCSPISGHKSVSWYQQVLGQGPQFIFQYYEKEERGRGNFPDRFSARQFPNYSSELNVNALLLGDSALYLCASSLGGPYEQYFGPGTRLTVT.

The V gene is TRBV27, the J gene TRBJ2-1, with TRBD2 matching 8 bases. Trimming took 4 bases from V and 3 from J; bases not matched to a gene: 5. Looked up from germline, CDR1 is MNHEY and CDR2 is SMNVEV (reference sequence). The CDR3 extends over 15 amino acids. The chain's CDR3 is CASSSRTSFYNEQFF. The CDR3 nucleotides read TGTGCCAGCAGTTCTCGGACTAGCTTCTACAATGAGCAGTTCTTC.

V usage is TRBV6-1 and J usage is TRBJ2-1, with 14 positions matching TRBD2. V was pared by 4 bases and J by 9 bases, with 2 bases of the junction left unmatched. This CDR3 has 14 residues. From germline, CDR1 is MNHNS and CDR2 SASEGT. This chain's CDR3 is CASSGGTSGGEQFF. The CDR3 DNA is TGTGCCAGCAGTGGCGGGACTAGCGGGGGTGAGCAGTTCTTC.

V and J are TRBV18 and TRBJ2-1; TRBD2 agrees at 10 bases. V was pared by 1 base and J by 4 bases, with 4 bases of the junction left unmatched. There are 16 residues in the CDR3. Per germline, CDR1 KGHSH and CDR2 LQKENI. CDR3 residues: CASSPRGLAVYNEQFF. CDR3 coding DNA: TGTGCCAGCTCACCACGCGGACTAGCGGTTTACAATGAGCAGTTCTTC.

V is TRBV19 and J is TRBJ2-7; a possible D gene is TRBD1 (6 bases). Trimming cost V 7 bases and J 3 bases, with 19 bases left between them. CDR3 length: 15 residues. Germline V CDR1 and CDR2: LNHDA, SQIVND (reference sequence). DNA for the CDR3: TGTGCCAGTACCCCGGGACAAGGAGTTTTCTACGAGCAGTACTTC. Residues: CASTPGQGVFYEQYF.

V gene TRBV14 combines with J gene TRBJ2-5, with a possible D match to TRBD2 (6 bases). CDR3 length: 14 residues. CDR1 SGHDN and CDR2 FVKESK come from the germline V gene. V was trimmed by 3 bases and J by 5 bases, leaving 13 bases between them. The CDR3 DNA follows: TGTGCCAGCAGCCACCACGGAGGGCTTGAGACCCAGTACTTC. It codes for CASSHHGGLETQYF.